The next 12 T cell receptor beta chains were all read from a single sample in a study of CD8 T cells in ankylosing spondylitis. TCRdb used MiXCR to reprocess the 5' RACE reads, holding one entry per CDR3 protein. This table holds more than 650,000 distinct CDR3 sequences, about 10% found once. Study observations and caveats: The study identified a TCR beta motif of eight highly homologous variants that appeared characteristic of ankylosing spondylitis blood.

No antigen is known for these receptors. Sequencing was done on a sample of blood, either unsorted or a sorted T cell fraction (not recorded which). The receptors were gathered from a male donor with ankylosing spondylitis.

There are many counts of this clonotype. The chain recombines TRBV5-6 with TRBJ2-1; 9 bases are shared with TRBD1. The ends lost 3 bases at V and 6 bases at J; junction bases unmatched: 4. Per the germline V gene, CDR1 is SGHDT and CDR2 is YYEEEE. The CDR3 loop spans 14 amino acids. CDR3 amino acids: CASSSGTGTNEQFF. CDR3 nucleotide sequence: TGTGCCAGCAGCTCCGGGACAGGGACCAATGAGCAGTTCTTC.

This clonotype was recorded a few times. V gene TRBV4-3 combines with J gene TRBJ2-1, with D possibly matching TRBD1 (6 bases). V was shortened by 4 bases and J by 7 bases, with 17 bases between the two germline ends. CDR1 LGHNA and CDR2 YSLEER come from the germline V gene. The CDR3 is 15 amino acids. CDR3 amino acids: CASSLDPAGANEQFF. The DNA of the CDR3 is TGCGCCAGCAGCCTTGACCCGGCAGGGGCAAATGAGCAGTTCTTC.

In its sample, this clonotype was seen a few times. Written as DNA, the CDR3 is TGTGCCAGCAGTTTCCACAGGGTCGCAGATAGCAATCAGCCCCAGCATTTT. Amino acids: CASSFHRVADSNQPQHF. The chain recombines TRBV6-5 with TRBJ1-5, with a possible D match to TRBD1 (6 bases). With 4 bases removed from V and 0 bases from J, the gap between germline ends came to 16 bases. CDR1 and CDR2 (germline): MNHEY, SVGAGI. The CDR3 has 17 residues.

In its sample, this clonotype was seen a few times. The CDR3 sequence: CASRWSGRYNEKLFF. The CDR3 DNA is TGCGCCAGCAGGTGGTCGGGGAGGTATAATGAAAAACTGTTTTTT. V and J are TRBV5-1 and TRBJ1-4; no clear D. The CDR3 spans 15 residues. The V end was cut by 5 bases, the J end by 4 bases, with 15 bases between. The V gene's germline CDR1 is SGHRS and CDR2 YFSETQ.

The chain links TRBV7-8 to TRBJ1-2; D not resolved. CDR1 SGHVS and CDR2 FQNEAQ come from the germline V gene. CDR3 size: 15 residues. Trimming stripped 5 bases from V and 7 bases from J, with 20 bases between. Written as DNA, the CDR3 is TGTGCCAGCAGCCCCACGACCTTGCCCATCGGTGGCTACACCTTC. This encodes CASSPTTLPIGGYTF.

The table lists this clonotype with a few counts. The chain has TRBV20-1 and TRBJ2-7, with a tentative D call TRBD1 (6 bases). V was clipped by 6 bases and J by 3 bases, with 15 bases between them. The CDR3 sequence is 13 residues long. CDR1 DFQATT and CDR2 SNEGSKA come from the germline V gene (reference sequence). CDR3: CSATDRSFYEQYF. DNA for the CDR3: TGCAGTGCAACTGACAGGTCCTTCTACGAGCAGTACTTC.

CDR3 loop: CSAPDLRLNTEAFF. In nucleotides, the CDR3 is TGCAGTGCGCCAGATTTGCGGTTGAACACTGAAGCTTTCTTT. J is TRBJ1-1 and V is TRBV20-1; no clear D. Trimming cost V 6 bases and J 0 bases, with 14 bases left between them. Germline loops: CDR1 DFQATT, CDR2 SNEGSKA (reference sequence). CDR3 length: 14 amino acids.

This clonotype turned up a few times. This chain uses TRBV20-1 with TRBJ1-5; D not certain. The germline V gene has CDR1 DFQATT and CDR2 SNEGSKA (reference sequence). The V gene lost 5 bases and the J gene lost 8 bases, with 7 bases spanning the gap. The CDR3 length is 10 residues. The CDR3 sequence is CSAGEEPQHF. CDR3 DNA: TGCAGTGCTGGGGAGGAGCCCCAGCATTTT.

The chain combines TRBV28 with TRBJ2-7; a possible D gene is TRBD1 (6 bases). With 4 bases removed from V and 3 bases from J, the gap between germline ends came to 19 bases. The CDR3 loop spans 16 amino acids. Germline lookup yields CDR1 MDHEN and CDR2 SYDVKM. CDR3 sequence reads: CASSYGARGLLYEQYF. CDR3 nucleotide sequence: TGTGCCAGCAGTTACGGGGCCAGGGGCCTCCTCTACGAGCAGTACTTC.

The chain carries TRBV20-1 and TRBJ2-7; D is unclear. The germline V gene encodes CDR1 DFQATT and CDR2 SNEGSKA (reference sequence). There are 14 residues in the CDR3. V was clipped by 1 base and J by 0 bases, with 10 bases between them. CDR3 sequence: CSARVEAFSYEQYF. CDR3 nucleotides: TGCAGTGCTAGAGTTGAAGCGTTCTCCTACGAGCAGTACTTC.

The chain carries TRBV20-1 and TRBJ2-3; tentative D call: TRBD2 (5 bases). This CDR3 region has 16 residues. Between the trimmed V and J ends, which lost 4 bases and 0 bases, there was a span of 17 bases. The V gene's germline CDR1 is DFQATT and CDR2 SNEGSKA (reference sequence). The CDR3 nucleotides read TGCAGTGCTACACCGTCATTAAAGCGGAGCACAGATACGCAGTATTTT. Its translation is CSATPSLKRSTDTQYF.

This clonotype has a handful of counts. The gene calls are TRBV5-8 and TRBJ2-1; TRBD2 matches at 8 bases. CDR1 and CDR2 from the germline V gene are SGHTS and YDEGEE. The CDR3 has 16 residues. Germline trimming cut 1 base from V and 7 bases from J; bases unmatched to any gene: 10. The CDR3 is CASSLIGGAEGNEQFF. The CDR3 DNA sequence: TGTGCCAGCAGCTTGATCGGGGGGGCAGAGGGGAATGAGCAGTTCTTC.